This T cell receptor beta chain came from a study of T-cell reconstitution after alpha-beta-depleted transplantation in children (TCRdb year 2016). Looking at the study overall: Using TCR repertoire profiling, the study quantitatively followed how T-cell immune reconstitution unfolded in children after TCRalphabeta/CD19-depleted allogeneic hematopoietic cell transplantation. Results and caveats for the whole study, not just this receptor: The high TCRbeta diversity at day 60 in some patients was ascribed to recipient T cells and intrathymic progenitors that had survived conditioning. The frequencies of hyperexpanded clones fell over the following months, and after one year, T-cell counts and TCRbeta diversity were mostly attributed to newly produced T cells. About two months after transplant, the apparently early recovery of alphabetaT-cell counts reportedly depended on just several hundred clones that had expanded rapidly and came from non-depleted graft cells.

This clonotype is a singleton in its sample. This clone's antigen is unknown. Base qualities are not recorded, but no much larger clone differs from it by a single base. One read alone is weak evidence. Trimming at the junction amounts to 0 bases on V and 0 bases on J, and the germline ends lie 15 bases apart. Including the terminal cysteine and phenylalanine, the CDR3 comprises 17 residues. Only the CDR3 DNA stays, 51 bases, in frame from base 1. The CDR1 and CDR2 encoded by the germline V gene (reference sequence) are LNHNV and YYDKDF. To prepare the library, PCR was applied. Instrument used: Illumina HiSeq 2500. TCR library preparation used molecular barcoding, with unique molecular identifiers applied to normalize quantification of the TCRbeta repertoire. TCRdb reprocessing: public reads trimmed at Q25 with fastp, clones called with MiXCR, in-frame beta chains kept. When rows share a CDR3 protein, they turn into one entry using the most common DNA and genes. The sample table records roughly 400,000 distinct CDR3 sequences; roughly two fifths of these occur just once. The ten largest clones take up 25% to 30% of the sample.

In the paper's terms, the treatment or condition label means: allogeneic hematopoietic cell transplantation with graft depleted of TCRalphabeta T cells and CD19 B cells. The children who served as transplant recipients had been given grafts of TCRalphabeta/CD19-depleted allogeneic hematopoietic cells. This specimen was PBMCs, taken before TCRalphabeta/CD19-depleted stem cell transplant. Here the chain combines TRBV15 and TRBJ2-7; the D gene cannot be resolved reliably. The receptor comes from a girl aged 2-15 years with aplastic anemia, due to receive a stem cell transplant. The CDR3 region: CATSRDPRRDSSYEQYF. Read as DNA, the sequence is TGTGCCACCAGCAGAGATCCTCGTCGAGATAGCTCCTACGAGCAGTACTTC. The CDR3, completed at both ends by the reference TRBV15 and TRBJ2-7 genes, gives the full variable domain DAMVIQNPRYQVTQFGKPVTLSCSQTLNHNVMYWYQQKSSQAPKLLFHYYDKDFNNEADTPDNFQSRRPNTSFCFLDIRSPGLGDTAMYLCATSRDPRRDSSYEQYFGPGTRLTVT.